This TCR beta chain emerged from a study of blood T cell repertoires in COVID-19. V lost 5 bases to trimming and J lost 0 bases, with 5 bases between them. The CDR3 has 13 residues. Germline CDR1 SNHLY, CDR2 FYNNEI. Method: immunoSEQ multiplex PCR; TCRdb's copy keeps in-frame clones and lacks some. This sample has approximately 210,000 clones, with less than 90% found just once. This clone was detected a few times. The genes are TRBV2 and TRBJ1-5; D unclear. Input material: peripheral blood. This receptor was identified in a woman of 80 years or more with COVID-19, enrolled during active disease. The CDR3 spells CASSPDSNQPQHF. The DNA of the CDR3 is TGTGCCAGCAGTCCAGATAGCAATCAGCCCCAGCATTTT.